A selection of T cell receptor beta chains follows, all from one sample in a study of T-cell memory formation after mild COVID-19. TCRdb recomputed calls from the 5' RACE reads with MiXCR, one row per CDR3 protein. The table includes 400,000 or so distinct CDR3 sequences, around 19% detected once. The sequenced sample consisted of PBMCs or a T cell subset sorted from them (not recorded which). The receptor source for this set is an adult woman who had mild COVID-19 (a few samples of this study predate the infection). Cell type and time point are not known. The CDR3 runs from the conserved cysteine through the conserved F or W. A D gene is named only where the DNA matches it firmly. Size values are once, few and many counts, or a class for expanded clones, and some rows have none.

CDR3nt | CDR3aa | abundance | j_gene | v_gene | d_gene | len
TGCGCCAGCAGCCATGGACAGGAAGCCTACGAGCAGTACTTC | CASSHGQEAYEQYF | . | TRBJ2-7 | TRBV5-1 | TRBD1 | 14
TGTGCCAGCAGCTTAGTAAACCGACTTGAAGCGGGGGGGAGCACAGATACGCAGTATTTT | CASSLVNRLEAGGSTDTQYF | . | TRBJ2-3 | TRBV11-2 | TRBD2 | 20
TGTGCCATCACCCAGGGACTGAACACTGAAGCTTTCTTT | CAITQGLNTEAFF | . | TRBJ1-1 | TRBV10-3 | . | 13
TGTGCCAGCAGCTTAGGAAATAGCAATCAGCCCCAGCATTTT | CASSLGNSNQPQHF | many | TRBJ1-5 | TRBV12-3/TRBV12-4 | . | 14
TGCAGCGTTCACAGGGGGCATAGCTCCTACAATGAGCAGTTCTTC | CSVHRGHSSYNEQFF | many | TRBJ2-1 | TRBV29-1 | TRBD1 | 15
TGCGCCAGCAGCTTGGGACAGTCTAGCACAGATACGCAGTATTTT | CASSLGQSSTDTQYF | few | TRBJ2-3 | TRBV5-1 | . | 15
TGTGCCAGCAGTAGGGGCGGGAGATCAGAGACCCAGTACTTC | CASSRGGRSETQYF | . | TRBJ2-5 | TRBV7-3 | TRBD2 | 14
TGTGCCACCAGTGATTTAAGAATGGCGAATGAGCAGTTCTTC | CATSDLRMANEQFF | few | TRBJ2-1 | TRBV24-1 | . | 14
TGTGCCAGCCTCTGGACAGGGGATTACGAGCAGTACTTC | CASLWTGDYEQYF | . | TRBJ2-7 | TRBV6-1 | TRBD1 | 13
TGCAGTGCTAGAGAGGGGAGGGGGGCCGAGACCCAGTACTTC | CSAREGRGAETQYF | few | TRBJ2-5 | TRBV20-1 | . | 14
TGTGCCAGCAGCTTAGTTTTTCGGGACAGGCCTTACGAGCAGTACTTC | CASSLVFRDRPYEQYF | few | TRBJ2-7 | TRBV7-9 | TRBD1 | 16
TGTGCCAGCAGTTACTCGCAGGGGGCCTCAACCTACGAGCAGTACTTC | CASSYSQGASTYEQYF | few | TRBJ2-7 | TRBV6-5 | TRBD1 | 16
TGTGCCAGCAGGGAAGGGTGGACCACCGGGGAGCTGTTTTTT | CASREGWTTGELFF | many | TRBJ2-2 | TRBV27 | . | 14
TGTGCCAGCAGCTATGGGGGTAGCGGGAGGTACGAGCAGTACTTC | CASSYGGSGRYEQYF | . | TRBJ2-7 | TRBV3-1 | TRBD2 | 15
TGTGCCAGCAGCTTAGTCGTACTTGGAGAGCAGTACTTC | CASSLVVLGEQYF | few | TRBJ2-7 | TRBV7-9 | . | 13
TGCAGTGCTATCCGGGACAGGGGAAGAGATACGCAGTATTTT | CSAIRDRGRDTQYF | . | TRBJ2-3 | TRBV20-1 | TRBD1 | 14
TGTGCCAGCAGCGTAGGGGACAGCAACACCGGGGAGCTGTTTTTT | CASSVGDSNTGELFF | . | TRBJ2-2 | TRBV9 | TRBD1 | 15
TGTGCCACCAGTGATTCGCAGGGGGCCACAGATACGCAGTATTTT | CATSDSQGATDTQYF | . | TRBJ2-3 | TRBV24-1 | TRBD1 | 15
TGTGCCAGCAGTTTAGAGACAGGGTTTAGGGTCCAGGGGGAGCAGTACTTC | CASSLETGFRVQGEQYF | . | TRBJ2-7 | TRBV12-3/TRBV12-4 | TRBD1 | 17